The clone carrying this TCR beta chain was picked up a small number of times. This record comes from a study of blood T cells in healthy people across ages. A second PCR, run for about 6 to 12 cycles, used a sample-barcoded 5' primer plus a J-beta primer mix. TCRdb reanalysed the 5' RACE reads using MiXCR and keeps one entry per CDR3 protein. The sample includes approximately 600,000 distinct CDR3 sequences, roughly 50% of them seen just once. The specimen sequenced was blood. This receptor was taken from a man between 60 and 70 years old in good health.

CDR3 residues: CASSLGLTGYEQYF. The DNA of the CDR3 is TGTGCCAGCAGCTTGGGACTCACAGGGTACGAGCAGTACTTC. The chain carries TRBV5-5 and TRBJ2-7; TRBD1 might be the D (6 bases). This CDR3 region has 14 residues. Germline assignment: CDR1 SGHKS and CDR2 YYEKEE (reference sequence). Trimming shortened V by 0 bases and J by 4 bases, and 11 bases separated the two germline ends.